Below are 27 T cell receptor beta chains sequenced from a single sample in a study of T cells expressing NK-cell markers. After re-calling the 5' RACE reads, TCRdb lists one entry per CDR3 protein, DNA absent. The sample includes hundreds of thousands of distinct CDR3 sequences. The sample consisted of blood T cells: a sorted CD56 or NKG2C T cell subset, CD4+ or CD8+ T cells, or bulk PBMC T cells (not recorded which). The receptors were gathered from a man younger than 35 in good health.

The rearrangement joins TRBV20-1 to TRBJ2-7; the TRBD2 assignment by TCRdb is unverifiable without DNA. Germline CDR1 and CDR2: DFQATT and SNEGSKA (reference sequence). The CDR3 is 15 amino acids. This CDR3 is CSAGLAGGSSYEQYF.

This rearrangement joins TRBV12-3 or TRBV12-4 to TRBJ1-3; TCRdb calls TRBD1, which cannot be checked without DNA. The CDR3 spans 15 residues. The CDR3 loop reads CASSWDRPSGNTIYF.

The chain links TRBV14 to TRBJ2-2; the D call from TCRdb, TRBD2, cannot be confirmed without DNA. This CDR3 contains 17 residues. Germline values: CDR1 SGHDN, CDR2 FVKESK. CDR3 sequence reads: CASSQDRGSGSVGELFF.

The J gene is TRBJ1-4, the V gene TRBV27; TCRdb designates TRBD1, a call that cannot be tested without DNA. Germline V lookup: CDR1 MNHEY, CDR2 SMNVEV (reference sequence). CDR3 length: 15 residues. The CDR3 reads CASRYSRASPEKLFF.

The chain couples TRBV7-2 to TRBJ2-5; no DNA is available, so the TRBD2 call from TCRdb remains unchecked. The CDR3 has 14 amino acids. Germline-derived CDR1 and CDR2 are SGHTA and FQGNSA. Here the CDR3 reads CASSLAGMGETQYF.

The genes are TRBV7-6 and TRBJ2-5; the D call from TCRdb, TRBD1, cannot be confirmed without DNA. CDR3 size: 16 residues. Germline-derived CDR1 and CDR2 are SGHVS and FNYEAQ. The CDR3 region is CASSSGQGLGGETQYF.

This rearrangement joins TRBV11-2 to TRBJ2-1. The germline V gene has CDR1 SGHAT and CDR2 FQNNGV. The CDR3 has 19 amino acids. The CDR3 loop is CASSLEVVTRRGSYNEQFF.

The CDR3 sequence is CASSYSRQISYNSPLHF. V gene TRBV6-5 combines with J gene TRBJ1-6. Germline V gene lookup returns CDR1 MNHEY and CDR2 SVGAGI. This CDR3 region has 17 residues.

CDR3 amino acids: CASSLEGREQYF. The chain carries TRBV28 and TRBJ2-7; as DNA is missing, the TRBD2 call by TCRdb cannot be tested. The CDR3 is made up of 12 amino acids. Germline CDR1 reads MDHEN; CDR2 reads SYDVKM. Full variable domain (rest looked up from reference TRBV28 and TRBJ2-7): DVKVTQSSRYLVKRTGEKVFLECVQDMDHENMFWYRQDPGLGLRLIYFSYDVKMKEKGDIPEGYSVSREKKERFSLILESASTNQTSMYLCASSLEGREQYFGPGTRLTVT.

The rearrangement joins TRBV6-4 to TRBJ2-1; the D call from TCRdb, TRBD2, cannot be confirmed without DNA. CDR3 length: 14 residues. Per the germline V gene, CDR1 is MRHNA and CDR2 is SNTAGT. The CDR3 protein is CASSKLAGDNEQFF.

The chain links TRBV10-2 to TRBJ2-2. The CDR3 contains 11 residues. The germline gives CDR1 WSHSY, CDR2 SAAADI. CDR3 amino acids: CASTNTGELFF.

V gene TRBV5-1 combines with J gene TRBJ2-3. Germline CDR1 is SGHRS and CDR2 is YFSETQ. The CDR3 has 15 residues. CDR3 in amino acids: CASTLVGKSTDTQYF.

The genes are TRBV20-1 and TRBJ2-1; TCRdb picks TRBD2, but there is no DNA to check that call. Germline loops: CDR1 DFQATT, CDR2 SNEGSKA (reference sequence). CDR3 length: 16 amino acids. CDR3 sequence: CSASGVPGLASNEQFF.

The CDR3 loop is CATSPPDKGKAFF. V usage is TRBV15 and J usage is TRBJ1-1; the TCRdb D gene call, TRBD1, has no DNA to confirm it. Looked up from germline, CDR1 is LNHNV and CDR2 is YYDKDF (reference sequence). This CDR3 is 13 amino acids long.

V gene TRBV7-9 combines with J gene TRBJ2-1; TCRdb's assignment of TRBD2 cannot be checked, as there is no DNA. CDR1 is SEHNR, CDR2 FQNEAQ, per germline (reference sequence). The CDR3 has 17 amino acids. CDR3 protein: CASSPRARASSYNEQFF.

The chain has TRBV7-8 and TRBJ2-5. Germline V gene lookup returns CDR1 SGHVS and CDR2 FQNEAQ. The CDR3 has 16 amino acids. This CDR3 is CASSLSSSGYKETQYF.

The chain uses TRBV12-3 or TRBV12-4 and TRBJ2-1; TCRdb picks TRBD1, but there is no DNA to check that call. The length of the CDR3 is 15 residues. Here the CDR3 reads CASARTGSGRNEQFF.

The gene calls are TRBV7-9 and TRBJ2-7; the D call from TCRdb, TRBD1, cannot be confirmed without DNA. The germline gives CDR1 SEHNR, CDR2 FQNEAQ (reference sequence). This CDR3 comprises 14 residues. CDR3 sequence: CASSHTDRGHEQYF. Drawing the rest from reference TRBV7-9 and TRBJ2-7, the complete variable domain is DTGVSQNPRHKITKRGQNVTFRCDPISEHNRLYWYRQTLGQGPEFLTYFQNEAQLEKSRLLSDRFSAERPKGSFSTLEIQRTEQGDSAMYLCASSHTDRGHEQYFGPGTRLTVT.

The J gene is TRBJ1-4, the V gene TRBV7-4; TCRdb reports TRBD1, a call that lacks DNA to check it against. Germline V gives CDR1 SGHVT, CDR2 SQSDAQ. The CDR3 contains 13 residues. CDR3 amino acids: CASEGIIEEKLFF.

The chain is built from TRBV29-1 and TRBJ1-1; without DNA, the TCRdb call of TRBD1 cannot be checked. The CDR3 spans 15 residues. Germline CDR1 SQVTM, CDR2 ANQGSEA. This CDR3 reads CSVEDPGDLNTEAFF.

The rearrangement joins TRBV25-1 to TRBJ2-1; TCRdb's D gene call, TRBD2, goes unchecked for lack of DNA. The length of the CDR3 is 13 residues. CDR1 and CDR2 from the germline V gene are MGHDK and SYGVNS. CDR3 loop: CASSDFGGSRQFF.

Here the CDR3 reads CASSLDLQGSNEKLFF. The chain recombines TRBV11-2 with TRBJ1-4; TCRdb returns TRBD1, unconfirmable since there is no DNA. Germline loops: CDR1 SGHAT, CDR2 FQNNGV. There are 16 residues in the CDR3.

The genes are TRBV4-1 and TRBJ2-1; checking the TCRdb D call of TRBD2 is not possible without DNA. Per the germline V gene, CDR1 is MGHRA and CDR2 is YSYEKL. This CDR3 has 17 amino acids. CDR3 region: CASSQDSTSGRINEQFF.

V gene TRBV29-1 combines with J gene TRBJ2-1; TCRdb's assignment of TRBD2 cannot be checked, as there is no DNA. CDR1 and CDR2 from the germline V gene are SQVTM and ANQGSEA. There are 14 residues in the CDR3. CDR3 in amino acids: CSVAKGGNVDEQFF.

This chain uses TRBV11-2 with TRBJ1-1; TCRdb calls TRBD1, which cannot be checked without DNA. The CDR3 has 14 amino acids. Germline CDR1 is SGHAT and CDR2 is FQNNGV. The CDR3 loop reads CASSLRGLNTEAFF.

The gene calls are TRBV12-3 or TRBV12-4 and TRBJ2-2. The CDR3 has 14 amino acids. The CDR3 reads CASSTLSFSGELFF.

The V call is TRBV4-2, the J call TRBJ2-3; the D gene TCRdb calls, TRBD2, cannot be checked with no DNA. This CDR3 spans 16 amino acids. Germline CDR1 is LGHNA and CDR2 is YNFKEQ. This CDR3 is CASSQVTGGPTDTQYF.